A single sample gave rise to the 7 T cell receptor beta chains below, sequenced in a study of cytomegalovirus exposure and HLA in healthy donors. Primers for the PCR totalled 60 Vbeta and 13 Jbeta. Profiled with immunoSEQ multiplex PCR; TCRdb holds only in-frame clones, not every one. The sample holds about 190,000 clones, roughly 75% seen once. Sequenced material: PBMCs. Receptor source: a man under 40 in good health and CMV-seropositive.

CDR3 DNA sequence: TGTGCCACCAGCAGAGATCTGTCGGGGACACGCGAGCAGTACTTC. The encoded protein is CATSRDLSGTREQYF. The V and J genes are TRBV15 and TRBJ2-5, with D perhaps matching TRBD1 (6 bases). With the DNA end fitting TRBJ2-7 better, the J assignment may be wrong. The CDR3 has 15 residues. The germline gives CDR1 LNHNV, CDR2 YYDKDF (reference sequence).

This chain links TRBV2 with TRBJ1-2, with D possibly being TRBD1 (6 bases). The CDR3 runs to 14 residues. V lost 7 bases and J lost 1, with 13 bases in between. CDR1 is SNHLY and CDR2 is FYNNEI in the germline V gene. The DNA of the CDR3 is TGTGCCAGCATCAATGGACAGAATAACTATGGCTACACCTTC. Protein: CASINGQNNYGYTF.

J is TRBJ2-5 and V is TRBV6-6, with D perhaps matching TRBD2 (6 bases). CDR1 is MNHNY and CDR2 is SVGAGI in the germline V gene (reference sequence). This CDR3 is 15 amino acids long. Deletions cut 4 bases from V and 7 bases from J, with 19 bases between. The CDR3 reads CASSSAEGGVGTQYF. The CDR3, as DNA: TGTGCCAGCAGTTCCGCGGAGGGCGGAGTAGGGACCCAGTACTTC.

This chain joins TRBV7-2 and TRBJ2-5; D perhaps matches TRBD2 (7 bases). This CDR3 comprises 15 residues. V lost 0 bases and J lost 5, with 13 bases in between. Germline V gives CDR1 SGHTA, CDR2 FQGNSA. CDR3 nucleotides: TGTGCCAGCAGCTTAGCCGGCGGGGGCAGGGAGACCCAGTACTTC. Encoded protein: CASSLAGGGRETQYF.

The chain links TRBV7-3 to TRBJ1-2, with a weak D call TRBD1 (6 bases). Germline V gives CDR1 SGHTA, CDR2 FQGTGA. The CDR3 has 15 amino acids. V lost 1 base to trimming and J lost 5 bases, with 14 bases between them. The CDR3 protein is CASSLSPGGPYGYTF. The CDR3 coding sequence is TGTGCCAGCAGCTTAAGTCCGGGGGGCCCATATGGCTACACCTTC.

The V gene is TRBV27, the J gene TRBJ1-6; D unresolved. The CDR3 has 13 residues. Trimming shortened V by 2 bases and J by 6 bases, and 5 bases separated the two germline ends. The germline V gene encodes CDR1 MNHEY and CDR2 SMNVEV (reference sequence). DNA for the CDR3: TGTGCCAGCAGTTTACGCAGTAATTCACCCCTCCACTTT. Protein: CASSLRSNSPLHF.

The CDR3 sequence is CATSRDLGNREAFF. The CDR3 coding sequence is TGTGCCACCAGCAGAGATCTGGGGAACAGGGAGGCTTTCTTT. The V call is TRBV15, the J call TRBJ1-1; TRBD1 might be the D (6 bases). Germline lookup yields CDR1 LNHNV and CDR2 YYDKDF (reference sequence). V was trimmed by 0 bases and J by 11 bases, leaving 16 bases between them. CDR3 length equals 14 residues.